The TCR beta chain described here comes from a study of T-cell reconstitution after alpha-beta-depleted transplantation in children. Preparation of the TCRbeta library was carried out with unique molecular identifiers. TCRdb reprocessed the PCR reads via MiXCR and lists one record per CDR3 protein. The sample carries 670,000 or so distinct CDR3 sequences, around 14% recorded once. This clonotype was seen repeatedly, ten times or more. Its target is not known. Trimming cost V 6 bases and J 9 bases, with 17 bases left between them. This CDR3 has 13 amino acids. Study-wide findings and caveats: Surviving thymic progenitors and recipient T cells were the source of high TCRbeta diversity at day 60 in some patients. Several hundred expanded graft clones reportedly gave rise to the alpha-beta T cells present about two months after transplant. T-cell counts and diversity were attributed mostly to newly produced T cells one year after transplant.

The material sequenced was PBMCs, taken before TCRalphabeta/CD19-depleted stem cell transplant. This chain connects TRBV12-3 or TRBV12-4 to TRBJ1-2; D is undetermined. The TCR sequence derives from a girl aged 2-9 years with congenital amegakaryocytic thrombocytopenia, due to receive a stem cell transplant. CDR3 in amino acids: CASSGSSGWSYTF. The CDR3 nucleotides are TGTGCCAGCAGCGGATCCTCTGGGTGGAGCTACACCTTC.